The 9 T cell receptor beta chains below come from one sample, sequenced in a study of cytomegalovirus exposure and HLA in healthy donors. Vbeta (60) and Jbeta (13) primers were used in the PCR. Sequenced by immunoSEQ multiplex PCR; TCRdb stores in-frame clones only, minus some. Of fewer than 150,000 clones listed, 80% are singletons. Sequencing input: PBMCs. The receptors were sampled from a male donor in good health and CMV-seronegative.

The chain's CDR3 is CASSQNREMGQPQHF. The CDR3 DNA follows: TGCGCCAGCAGCCAAAACAGGGAAATGGGTCAGCCCCAGCATTTT. The chain links TRBV4-3 to TRBJ1-5; D possibly corresponds to TRBD1 (6 bases). The CDR3 extends over 15 amino acids. CDR1 and CDR2 from the germline V gene are LGHNA and YSLEER. The germline V and J ends were trimmed by 2 bases and 6 bases, with 14 bases remaining between them.

This clone turned up a few times. This chain links TRBV11-2 with TRBJ1-1, with a weak D call TRBD1 (5 bases). Deletions cut 2 bases from V and 1 base from J, with 23 bases between. CDR3 size: 19 residues. Germline-derived CDR1 and CDR2 are SGHAT and FQNNGV. The CDR3 region is CASSLWGVTGGRRNTEAFF. The CDR3 DNA reads TGTGCCAGCAGCTTATGGGGGGTTACCGGGGGTCGTAGGAACACTGAAGCTTTCTTT.

The rearrangement uses TRBV4-1 and TRBJ2-1, with a tentative D call TRBD2 (5 bases). Germline loops: CDR1 MGHRA, CDR2 YSYEKL. The CDR3 has 15 amino acids. Trimming left V 1 base short and J 6 bases short, with 13 bases between. CDR3 in DNA: TGCGCCAGCAGCCAAGTCCCCGGACTGTTCAATGAGCAGTTCTTC. It yields the protein CASSQVPGLFNEQFF.

This chain joins TRBV6-6 and TRBJ1-5; D gene ambiguous. Per the germline V gene, CDR1 is MNHNY and CDR2 is SVGAGI (reference sequence). The V end lost 1 base, the J end lost 5 bases, and 9 bases lay between the germline ends. The CDR3 covers 14 residues. CDR3 coding DNA: TGTGCCAGCAGTTACTTATCCCCGGATCAGCCCCAGCATTTT. It encodes CASSYLSPDQPQHF.

This clone was observed a few times. In the same sample, other DNA sequences code for this CDR3. The V call is TRBV7-2, the J call TRBJ1-1; D gene ambiguous. Germline lookup yields CDR1 SGHTA and CDR2 FQGNSA. The germline V and J ends were trimmed by 3 bases and 1 base, with 6 bases remaining between them. The CDR3 spans 13 residues. CDR3 sequence: CASSFRGNTEAFF. CDR3 DNA sequence: TGTGCCAGCAGCTTTCGAGGGAACACTGAAGCTTTCTTT.

The chain joins TRBV7-9 to TRBJ2-5; D may be TRBD2 (6 bases). The CDR3 covers 15 residues. Germline assignment: CDR1 SEHNR and CDR2 FQNEAQ (reference sequence). Trimming shortened V by 4 bases and J by 5 bases, and 17 bases separated the two germline ends. CDR3 sequence reads: CASSYFSGGWETQYF. CDR3 DNA: TGTGCCAGCAGCTACTTTAGCGGAGGATGGGAGACCCAGTACTTC.

There are a few counts of this clone. The V call is TRBV5-1, the J call TRBJ1-1, with 8 bases fitting TRBD1. The ends lost 4 bases at V and 3 bases at J; junction bases unmatched: 5. Germline V gene sequence: CDR1 SGHRS, CDR2 YFSETQ. There are 14 residues in the CDR3. CDR3 loop: CASSGQGGDTEAFF. In DNA form, the CDR3 reads TGCGCCAGCAGCGGACAGGGAGGGGACACTGAAGCTTTCTTT.

V and J are TRBV7-2 and TRBJ1-1; D unresolved. The CDR3 has 14 amino acids. Germline CDR1 and CDR2: SGHTA and FQGNSA. The germline V and J ends were trimmed by 4 bases and 2 bases, with 11 bases remaining between them. The CDR3 DNA sequence: TGTGCCAGCAGCTCTCGGTTCATCAACACTGAAGCTTTCTTT. Protein product: CASSSRFINTEAFF.

The chain recombines TRBV18 with TRBJ2-2, with 11 bases matching TRBD2. This CDR3 region has 16 residues. Looked up from germline, CDR1 is KGHSH and CDR2 is LQKENI. V lost 5 bases, J lost 7 bases, and 9 bases stayed unmatched. The CDR3 DNA sequence: TGTGCCAGCTCAAAAGGGACTAGCGGACGAGGCGGGGAGCTGTTTTTT. Residues: CASSKGTSGRGGELFF.